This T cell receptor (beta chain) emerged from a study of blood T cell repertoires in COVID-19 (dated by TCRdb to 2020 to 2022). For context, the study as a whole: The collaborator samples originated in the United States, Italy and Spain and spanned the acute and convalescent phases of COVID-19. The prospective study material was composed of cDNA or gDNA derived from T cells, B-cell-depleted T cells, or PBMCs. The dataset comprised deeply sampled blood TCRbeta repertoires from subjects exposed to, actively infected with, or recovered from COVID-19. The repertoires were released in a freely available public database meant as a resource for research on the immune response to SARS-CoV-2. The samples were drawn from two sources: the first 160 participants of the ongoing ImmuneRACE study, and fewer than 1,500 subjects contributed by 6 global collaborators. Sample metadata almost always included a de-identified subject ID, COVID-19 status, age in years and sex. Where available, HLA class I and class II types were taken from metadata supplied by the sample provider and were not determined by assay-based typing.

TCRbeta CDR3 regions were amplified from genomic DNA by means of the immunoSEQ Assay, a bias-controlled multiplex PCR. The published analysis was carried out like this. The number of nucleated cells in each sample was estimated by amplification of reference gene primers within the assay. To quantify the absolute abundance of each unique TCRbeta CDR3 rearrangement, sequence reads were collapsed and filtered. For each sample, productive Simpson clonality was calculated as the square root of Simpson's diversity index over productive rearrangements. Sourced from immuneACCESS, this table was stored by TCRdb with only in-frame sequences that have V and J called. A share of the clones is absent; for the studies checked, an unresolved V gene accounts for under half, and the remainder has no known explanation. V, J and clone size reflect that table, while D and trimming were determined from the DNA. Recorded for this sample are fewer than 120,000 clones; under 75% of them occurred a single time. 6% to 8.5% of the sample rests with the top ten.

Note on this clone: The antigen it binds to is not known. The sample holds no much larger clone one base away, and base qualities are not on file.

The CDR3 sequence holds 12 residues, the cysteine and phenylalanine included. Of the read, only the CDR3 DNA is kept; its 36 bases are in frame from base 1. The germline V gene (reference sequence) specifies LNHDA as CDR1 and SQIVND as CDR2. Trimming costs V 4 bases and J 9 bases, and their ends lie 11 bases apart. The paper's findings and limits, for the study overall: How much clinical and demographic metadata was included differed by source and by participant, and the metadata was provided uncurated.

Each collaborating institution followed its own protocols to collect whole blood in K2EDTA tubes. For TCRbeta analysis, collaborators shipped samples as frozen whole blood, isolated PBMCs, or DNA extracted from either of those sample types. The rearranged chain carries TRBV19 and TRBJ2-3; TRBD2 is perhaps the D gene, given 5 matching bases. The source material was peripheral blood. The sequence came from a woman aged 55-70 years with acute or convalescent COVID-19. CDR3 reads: CASSTDKRTQYF. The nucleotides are TGTGCCAGTAGTACTGATAAGCGGACGCAGTATTTT.